This T cell receptor beta chain is drawn from a study of T cell responses to AZD1222 COVID-19 vaccine. General study points: A mostly white British donor set with more females was recruited, and clonal diversity was possibly underestimated. Spike was spanned by vaccine-associated CD4 TCRs, with dominance at 160-218 and 743-854. Only a handful of AZD1222 recipients, about six in all, had baseline seropositivity.

The germline V gene has CDR1 MGHRA and CDR2 YSYEKL. This CDR3 region has 15 residues. V trimming: 0 bases; J trimming: 10 bases; junction bases outside the gene matches: 11. Profiling relied on immunoSEQ multiplex PCR, and the TCRdb table lists in-frame clones only, not all of them. The sample lists approximately 110,000 clones, 85% to 90% occurring once. Points on this clone: The antigen is unknown.

The chain recombines TRBV4-1 with TRBJ1-2; 7 bases fit TRBD1. The sequencing used peripheral blood, collected on day 0 of AZD1222 vaccination. This TCR came from an adult in good health. CDR3: CASSQDFGQGGDYTF. The DNA of the CDR3 is TGCGCCAGCAGCCAAGACTTTGGGCAGGGGGGAGACTACACCTTC.